The clone carrying this T cell receptor (beta chain) appeared once. The sample comes from a study of blood T cell repertoires in COVID-19. The wider study: The analysed material was cDNA or gDNA that came from T cells, B-cell-depleted T cells, or PBMCs.

The repertoire was sequenced with immunoSEQ multiplex PCR; TCRdb's copy has only in-frame clones and lacks some. This sample carries roughly 130,000 clones, approximately 88% of them seen once, and the ten largest clones take 4.5% to 7%. CDR1 and CDR2 from the germline V gene are SEHNR and FQNEAQ (reference sequence). V trimming: 6 bases; J trimming: 2 bases; junction bases outside the gene matches: 4. The CDR3 loop spans 14 amino acids. The chain carries TRBV7-9 and TRBJ1-3, with 7 bases matching TRBD1. The sample taken for sequencing was PBMCs or T cells enriched from blood (not recorded which). The TCR originated in a man in his forties with acute COVID-19. CDR3 sequence: CASRAGQAGNTIYF. The CDR3 nucleotides read TGTGCCAGCAGAGCAGGACAGGCTGGAAACACCATATATTTT. The full variable domain, in which reference TRBV7-9 and TRBJ1-3 provide the parts outside the CDR3, is DTGVSQNPRHKITKRGQNVTFRCDPISEHNRLYWYRQTLGQGPEFLTYFQNEAQLEKSRLLSDRFSAERPKGSFSTLEIQRTEQGDSAMYLCASRAGQAGNTIYFGEGSWLTVV.